These 10 T cell receptor beta chains share one sample of origin, sequenced in a study of blood T cell repertoires in COVID-19. The repertoire was sequenced with immunoSEQ multiplex PCR; TCRdb's copy has only in-frame clones and lacks some. This sample has approximately 44,000 clones, with 80% to 90% found just once. Material for sequencing was peripheral blood. All receptors derive from a human donor in a cohort sampled during active COVID-19.

The rearrangement uses TRBV28 and TRBJ1-3, with D hard to call. Germline CDR1 MDHEN, CDR2 SYDVKM. There are 15 residues in the CDR3. V gave up 2 bases and J gave up 0 bases, with 8 bases separating them. CDR3 sequence: CASSLTRGSGNTIYF. The CDR3 DNA reads as TGTGCCAGCAGTTTAACTCGCGGCTCTGGAAACACCATATATTTT.

The CDR3 here is CASSQRTGDNYGYTF. The CDR3 DNA reads as TGTGCCAGCAGCCAACGGACAGGGGATAACTATGGCTACACCTTC. V and J are TRBV4-2 and TRBJ1-2; 9 nucleotides line up with TRBD1. The CDR3 is 15 amino acids. Per the germline V gene, CDR1 is LGHNA and CDR2 is YNFKEQ. V lost 2 bases and J lost 1; bases outside the gene matches: 2.

The chain combines TRBV27 with TRBJ1-1; TRBD1 aligns across 8 bases. Trimming at V came to 6 bases and at J to 5 bases, leaving 5 bases not matched to a gene. Germline-derived CDR1 and CDR2 are MNHEY and SMNVEV (reference sequence). There are 13 residues in the CDR3. The CDR3 spells CASRPQGGTEAFF. The DNA of the CDR3 is TGTGCCAGCAGGCCACAGGGGGGGACTGAAGCTTTCTTT.

The CDR3 sequence is CASSVGGAKGYEQYF. For the CDR3, the DNA is TGTGCCAGCAGTGTAGGAGGGGCGAAGGGGTACGAGCAGTACTTC. V is TRBV2 and J is TRBJ2-7, with a possible D match to TRBD2 (6 bases). The CDR3 contains 15 residues. Germline CDR1 SNHLY, CDR2 FYNNEI. The V gene lost 4 bases and the J gene lost 4 bases, with 17 bases spanning the gap.

The V gene is TRBV5-1, the J gene TRBJ2-3; 8 nucleotides line up with TRBD1. Germline V CDR1 and CDR2: SGHRS, YFSETQ. This CDR3 region has 18 residues. Unmatched junction bases numbered 12, after V lost 2 bases and J lost 1 base. The CDR3: CASSLHFLPGQGTDTQYF. The DNA for the CDR3 is TGCGCCAGCAGCTTACACTTCCTACCGGGACAGGGCACAGATACGCAGTATTTT.

This chain uses TRBV10-2 with TRBJ1-3; TRBD1 aligns across 9 bases. J lost 4 bases, V lost 4 bases, and 8 bases had no gene match. The CDR3 consists of 16 residues. CDR1 is WSHSY and CDR2 is SAAADI in the germline V gene. The CDR3 DNA is TGCGCCAGCAGTGCTTCACAGACAGGGGGAGGAAACACCATATATTTT. Encoded protein: CASSASQTGGGNTIYF.

The chain has TRBV27 and TRBJ2-4, with TRBD1 identical over 7 bases. The CDR3 runs to 16 residues. V gave up 7 bases and J gave up 1 base; unmatched junction bases: 10. Germline V gene lookup returns CDR1 MNHEY and CDR2 SMNVEV (reference sequence). The CDR3 DNA follows: TGTGCCAGCAACCCTACAGGGGCGGGTGCCAAAAACATTCAGTACTTC. Its protein is CASNPTGAGAKNIQYF.

This clone was counted only a few times. V usage is TRBV19 and J usage is TRBJ1-1; 7 bases align to TRBD1. After removal of 6 bases from V and 6 bases from J, the junction contained 10 bases not matched to a gene. Germline CDR1 LNHDA, CDR2 SQIVND (reference sequence). The CDR3 contains 14 residues. CDR3 protein: CASRSQGGRAEAFF. CDR3 DNA sequence: TGTGCCAGTAGAAGTCAGGGGGGAAGGGCTGAAGCTTTCTTT.

This clone came up once. The chain carries TRBV7-9 and TRBJ2-7, with a weak D call TRBD1 (5 bases). This CDR3 has 14 amino acids. The V end was cut by 1 base, the J end by 6 bases, with 13 bases between. The germline V gene encodes CDR1 SEHNR and CDR2 FQNEAQ (reference sequence). As DNA, the CDR3 is TGTGCCAGCAGCTTAGGTGGGGCCCATAGCGAGCAGTACTTC. Its protein is CASSLGGAHSEQYF.

V and J are TRBV3-1 (or the pseudogene TRBV3-2) and TRBJ2-6; D unresolved. The CDR3 contains 14 residues. V lost 4 bases, J lost 4 bases, and 8 bases lay in between. Germline CDR1 is LGHDT and CDR2 is YNNKEL (reference sequence). CDR3 bases: TGTGCCAGCAGCCGCGAGTCCGGGGCCAACGTCCTGACTTTC. This gives the protein CASSRESGANVLTF.